This TCR beta chain stems from a study of T cells in localized non-small cell lung cancer. Study-wide points: Because only a single region of the tumor was sequenced, heterogeneity remains possible. Longer overall survival associated with higher blood T cell density; shorter survival with higher adjacent-lung clonality. Adjacent lung was found to contain a median around 58 of the top 100 tumor clones. Adjacent uninvolved lung had the highest clonality, suggesting focused antigen responses.

With respect to this clone: The antigen is undetermined.

TCRdb's copy holds only in-frame clones and misses some; the assay was immunoSEQ multiplex PCR. Altogether roughly 64,000 clones are present, roughly 76% being singletons, with the ten largest covering around 4.6%. This receptor was obtained from a man aged 40-75 years with stage II lung adenocarcinoma. The source material was PBMCs, sampled before any cancer treatment.

In DNA form, the CDR3 reads TGTGCCAGCAGCGCAAGGGGGGACTACGAGCAGTACTTC. The encoded protein is CASSARGDYEQYF. The V call is TRBV7-1, the J call TRBJ2-7, with D perhaps assigned TRBD1 or TRBD2 (6 bases each). TRBV7-1 is an ORF, with its function uncertain. This CDR3 comprises 13 residues. V dropped 5 bases and J dropped 3 bases, with 11 bases sitting between them.